Included here is one TCR beta chain sequence, with context. The record originates from a study of blood T cell repertoires in COVID-19. Study-wide background: The origin of the acute and convalescent COVID-19 samples was the United States, Italy and Spain. In each case, the material was cDNA or gDNA derived from T cells, B-cell-depleted T cells, or PBMCs.

This CDR3 is built from 15 residues. Germline values: CDR1 SGHNT, CDR2 YYREEE (reference sequence). The J segment lost 6 bases and the V segment lost 2 bases, leaving 6 bases of the junction unmatched. In the authors' methods: Estimates of nucleated cell counts were drawn from the amplification of reference gene primers. Some clones are missing from TCRdb's copy, which holds only in-frame ones; the method was immunoSEQ multiplex PCR. V and J calls and clone size are those listed in that table; D and trimming were worked out from the DNA. The sample comprises about 150,000 clones, 75% to 85% of which are singletons, and roughly 0.58% rests with the top ten.

The chain joins TRBV5-4 to TRBJ2-7; 12 nucleotides line up with TRBD1. Sequenced input: peripheral blood. This receptor was identified in a man aged 55 to 70 with acute or convalescent COVID-19. CDR3 sequence (DNA): TGTGCCAGCAGCTTACCGGGACAGGGGGCGACCGAGCAGTACTTC. This gives the protein CASSLPGQGATEQYF.